These T cell receptor beta chains were read from a single sample in a study of T cell changes during pregnancy in multiple sclerosis. Sequenced by immunoSEQ multiplex PCR; TCRdb stores in-frame clones only, minus some. This sample carries 45,000 to 65,000 clones, about nine tenths of them seen once, and the ten largest clones take under 0.3%. The source was CD4+ T cells from peripheral blood mononuclear cells, collected in the second trimester of pregnancy. The origin of the receptors is a female donor with multiple sclerosis, enrolled in a pregnancy study. Both conserved end residues are part of each CDR3. The D gene is left open where the match is weak. Clone size is shown for a subset of rows, as once, few, many or a class of expanded clone.

abundance	v_gene	d_gene	j_gene	CDR3nt	CDR3aa
NA	TRBV6-5	NA	TRBJ1-1	TGTGCCAGCAGCGAGAGTCATCGACAGGCGGCCGAAGCTTTCTTT	CASSESHRQAAEAFF
NA	TRBV7-9	TRBD1	TRBJ2-5	TGTGCCAGCATACGAGCCCCGAGGACAGGGGGGCGGGAGACCCAGTACTTC	CASIRAPRTGGRETQYF
NA	TRBV27	TRBD1	TRBJ1-2	TGTGCCAGCAGTTTTATCGCGGACAGGATCTATGGCTACACCTTC	CASSFIADRIYGYTF
once	TRBV5-1	TRBD2	TRBJ2-5	TGCGCCAGCAGCTCCCGCGGTAGCGGGAGGGCTGCGGAGACCCAGTACTTC	CASSSRGSGRAAETQYF
NA	TRBV5-1	TRBD1	TRBJ2-7	TGCGCCAGCGCTCCGTTCTGGGGACAGGGTTCCTACGAGCAGTACTTC	CASAPFWGQGSYEQYF
NA	TRBV7-3	NA	TRBJ1-2	TGTGCCAGCAGCTCGCCGGGAGAGAATGGCTACACCTTC	CASSSPGENGYTF
NA	TRBV5-1	TRBD1	TRBJ1-2	TGCGCCAGCAGCCCACGGGGACAGGCCTTTGTGGGGTATGGCTACACCTTC	CASSPRGQAFVGYGYTF
NA	TRBV23-1	NA	TRBJ2-1	TGCGCCAGCAGTCATCCTCTGCTGCACGGCGGGTGCTACAATGAGCAGTTCTTC	CASSHPLLHGGCYNEQFF
once	TRBV5-1	TRBD1	TRBJ1-2	TGCGCCAGCAGTCACGACAGGGTCCGTGGCTACACCTTC	CASSHDRVRGYTF
once	TRBV9	NA	TRBJ1-6	TGTGCCAGCAGCGTAGACCCCACAACTAAAGGACCCCTCCACTTT	CASSVDPTTKGPLHF
NA	TRBV29-1	TRBD1	TRBJ1-2	TGCAGCGTTGCTATGGGACAGGTCTATGGCTACACCTTC	CSVAMGQVYGYTF